The T cell receptor beta chain under discussion was sequenced for a study of cytomegalovirus exposure and HLA in healthy donors. Study-wide points: Associated with HLA alleles at 0.05 false discovery rate in a later analysis were 16,951 TCR beta sequences. A link between a missense DCLRE1C variant and TCR beta V- and J-gene trimming emerged from a later analysis. Several of the most significant clusters appeared, in a later analysis, to be linked to common viral pathogens.

For this clone: Antigen: not known.

13 Jbeta primers and 60 Vbeta primers were used for the PCR. The table came from immunoSEQ multiplex PCR; TCRdb's copy has only in-frame clones and leaves some out. The sample records roughly 120,000 clones, over 75% being singletons. Germline V gene sequence: CDR1 LNHDA, CDR2 SQIVND (reference sequence). The CDR3 is 19 residues long. V lost 6 bases and J lost 0; bases outside the gene matches: 12. This sequence joins TRBV19 and TRBJ1-3; 12 bases agree with TRBD1. Sequencing used PBMCs. The clonotype originates from a woman under 30 in good health and CMV-seronegative. DNA for the CDR3: TGTGCCAGTAGACCCCGGGACAGGGGGCCGGGGCGCTCTGGAAACACCATATATTTT. Translation: CASRPRDRGPGRSGNTIYF.